These 5 T cell receptor beta chains were all obtained from the same sample, sequenced in a study of cytomegalovirus exposure and HLA in healthy donors. Use of 60 Vbeta and 13 Jbeta primers characterized the PCR. Sequencing used immunoSEQ multiplex PCR; TCRdb keeps in-frame clones, though not all of them. The sample spans tens of thousands of clones; the ten largest clones claim 5%. Specimen: PBMCs. The source of these receptors is a woman in her thirties or forties in good health and CMV-seropositive.

V usage is TRBV5-1 and J usage is TRBJ2-7; weak D call: TRBD1 (6 bases). Per the germline V gene, CDR1 is SGHRS and CDR2 is YFSETQ. This CDR3 is built from 13 residues. Trimming cost V 4 bases and J 0 bases, with 8 bases left between them. The CDR3 spells CASSRDNSYEQYF. DNA of the CDR3: TGCGCCAGCAGCCGGGACAACTCCTACGAGCAGTACTTC.

The chain joins TRBV9 to TRBJ2-7, with 12 positions matching TRBD2. The V segment lost 3 bases and the J segment 6 bases; nucleotides outside the gene matches: 16. The CDR3 extends over 18 amino acids. Germline lookup yields CDR1 SGDLS and CDR2 YYNGEE. CDR3: CASSAYPQLTSGGLEQYF. The CDR3 nucleotides read TGTGCCAGCAGCGCCTACCCCCAGCTGACTAGCGGGGGCCTCGAGCAGTACTTC.

V and J are TRBV5-4 and TRBJ2-7; 9 bases are a match to TRBD1. Germline lookup yields CDR1 SGHNT and CDR2 YYREEE (reference sequence). V trimming: 0 bases; J trimming: 6 bases; junction bases outside the gene matches: 4. The CDR3 sequence is 14 residues long. The CDR3 spells CASSLGDRAGEQYF. The CDR3 DNA follows: TGTGCCAGCAGCTTGGGGGACAGGGCAGGCGAGCAGTACTTC.

The chain is built from TRBV18 and TRBJ1-5, with TRBD1 matching over 10 bases. Germline-derived CDR1 and CDR2 are KGHSH and LQKENI. The CDR3 runs to 14 residues. Unmatched junction bases numbered 3, after V lost 5 bases and J lost 5 bases. This CDR3 is CASSGQGGDQPQHF. The CDR3 bases are TGTGCCAGCTCAGGACAGGGGGGGGATCAGCCCCAGCATTTT. The entire variable domain, with the rest obtained from reference TRBV18 and TRBJ1-5, is as follows: NAGVMQNPRHLVRRRGQEARLRCSPMKGHSHVYWYRQLPEEGLKFMVYLQKENIIDESGMPKERFSAEFPKEGPSILRIQQVVRGDSAAYFCASSGQGGDQPQHFGDGTRLSIL.

V and J are TRBV5-8 and TRBJ2-1; TRBD2 matches at 9 bases. The trim removed 1 base at V and 4 bases at J, leaving 6 bases unmatched. The germline V gene has CDR1 SGHTS and CDR2 YDEGEE. The CDR3 totals 16 residues. The DNA for the CDR3 is TGTGCCAGCAGCTTGATTGCTAGCGGGGTTTACAATGAGCAGTTCTTC. Residues: CASSLIASGVYNEQFF.